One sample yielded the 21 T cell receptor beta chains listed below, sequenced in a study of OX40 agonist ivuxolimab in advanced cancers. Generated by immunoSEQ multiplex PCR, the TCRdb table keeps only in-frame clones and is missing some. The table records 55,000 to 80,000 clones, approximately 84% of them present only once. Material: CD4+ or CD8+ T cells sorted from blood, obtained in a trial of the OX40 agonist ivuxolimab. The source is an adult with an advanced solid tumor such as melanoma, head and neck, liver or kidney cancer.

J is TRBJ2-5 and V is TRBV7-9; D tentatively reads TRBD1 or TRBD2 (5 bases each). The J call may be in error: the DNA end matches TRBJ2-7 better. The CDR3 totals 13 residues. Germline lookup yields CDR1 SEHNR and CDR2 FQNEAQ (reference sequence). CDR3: CASSYPGSYEQYF. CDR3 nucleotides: TGTGCCAGCAGCTACCCAGGGAGCTACGAGCAGTACTTC.

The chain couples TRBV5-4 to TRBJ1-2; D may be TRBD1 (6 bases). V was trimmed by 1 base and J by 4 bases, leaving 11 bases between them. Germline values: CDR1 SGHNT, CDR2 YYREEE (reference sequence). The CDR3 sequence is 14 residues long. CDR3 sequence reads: CASSLSGQIYGYTF. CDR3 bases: TGTGCCAGCAGCTTGAGCGGACAGATCTATGGCTACACCTTC.

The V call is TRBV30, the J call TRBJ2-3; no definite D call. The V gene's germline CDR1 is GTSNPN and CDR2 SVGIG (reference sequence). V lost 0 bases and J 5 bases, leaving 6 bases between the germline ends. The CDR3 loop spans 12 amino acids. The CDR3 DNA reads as TGTGCCTGGAGTGTTACGGGAGATACGCAGTATTTT. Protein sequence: CAWSVTGDTQYF.

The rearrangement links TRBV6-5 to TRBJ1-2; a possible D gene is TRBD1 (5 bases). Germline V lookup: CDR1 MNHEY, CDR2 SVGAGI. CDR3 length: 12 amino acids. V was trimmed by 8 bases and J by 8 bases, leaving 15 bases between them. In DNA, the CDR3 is TGTGCCAGCCAGGGATCAGGCCCCGGCTACACCTTC. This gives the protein CASQGSGPGYTF.

This CDR3 is CASRATGMGQETQYF. CDR3 bases: TGTGCCAGCAGAGCCACGGGGATGGGACAAGAGACCCAGTACTTC. The chain recombines TRBV2 with TRBJ2-5; a possible D gene is TRBD2 (5 bases). V lost 6 bases to trimming and J lost 2 bases, with 16 bases between them. The CDR3 totals 15 residues. Germline values: CDR1 SNHLY, CDR2 FYNNEI.

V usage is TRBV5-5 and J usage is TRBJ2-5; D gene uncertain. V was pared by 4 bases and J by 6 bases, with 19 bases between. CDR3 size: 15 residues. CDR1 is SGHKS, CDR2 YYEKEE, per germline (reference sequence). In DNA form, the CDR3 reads TGTGCCAGCAGCCTCACATTCCGGATCTTGCAGACCCAGTACTTC. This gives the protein CASSLTFRILQTQYF.

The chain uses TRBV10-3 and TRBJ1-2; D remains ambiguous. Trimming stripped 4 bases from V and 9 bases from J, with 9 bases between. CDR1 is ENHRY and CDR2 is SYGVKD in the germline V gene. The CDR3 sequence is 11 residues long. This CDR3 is CAISAQESYTF. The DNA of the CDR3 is TGTGCCATCAGTGCCCAGGAAAGCTACACCTTC.

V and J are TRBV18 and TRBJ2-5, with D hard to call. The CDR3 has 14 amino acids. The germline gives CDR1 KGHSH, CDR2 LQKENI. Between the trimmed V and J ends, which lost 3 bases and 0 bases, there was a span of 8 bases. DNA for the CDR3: TGTGCCAGCTCACCTTGGCGAGACCAAGAGACCCAGTACTTC. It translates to CASSPWRDQETQYF.

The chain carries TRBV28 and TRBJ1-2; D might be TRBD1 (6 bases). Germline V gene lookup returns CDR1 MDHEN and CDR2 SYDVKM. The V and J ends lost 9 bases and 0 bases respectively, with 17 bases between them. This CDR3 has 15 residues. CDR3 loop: CASLWQGRPNYGYTF. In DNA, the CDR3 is TGTGCCAGTCTCTGGCAGGGGAGGCCTAACTATGGCTACACCTTC.

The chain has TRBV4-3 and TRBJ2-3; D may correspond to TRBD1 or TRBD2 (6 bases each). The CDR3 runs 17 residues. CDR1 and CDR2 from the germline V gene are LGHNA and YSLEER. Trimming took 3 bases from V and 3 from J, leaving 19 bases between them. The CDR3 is CASSHRWGAEATDTQYF. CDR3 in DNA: TGCGCCAGCAGCCATCGGTGGGGGGCCGAGGCGACAGATACGCAGTATTTT.

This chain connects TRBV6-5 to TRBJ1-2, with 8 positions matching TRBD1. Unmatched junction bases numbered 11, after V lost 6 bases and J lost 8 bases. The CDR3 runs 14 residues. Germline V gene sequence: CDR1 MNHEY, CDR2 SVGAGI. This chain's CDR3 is CASRMQGQGVGYTF. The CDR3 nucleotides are TGTGCCAGCAGAATGCAAGGACAGGGTGTAGGCTACACCTTC.

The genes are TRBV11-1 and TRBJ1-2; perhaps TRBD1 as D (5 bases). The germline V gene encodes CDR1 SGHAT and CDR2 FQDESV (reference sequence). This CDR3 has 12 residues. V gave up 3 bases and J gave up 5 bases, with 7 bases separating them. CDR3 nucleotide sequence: TGTGCCAGCAGCTTCGGACAATATGGCTACACCTTC. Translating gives CASSFGQYGYTF.

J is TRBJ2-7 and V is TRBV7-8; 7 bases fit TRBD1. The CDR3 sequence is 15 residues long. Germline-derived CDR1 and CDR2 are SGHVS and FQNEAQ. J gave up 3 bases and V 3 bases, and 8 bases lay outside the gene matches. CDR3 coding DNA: TGTGCCAGCAGCTTTTTAGGGACAGCCTACTACGAGCAGTACTTC. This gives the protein CASSFLGTAYYEQYF.

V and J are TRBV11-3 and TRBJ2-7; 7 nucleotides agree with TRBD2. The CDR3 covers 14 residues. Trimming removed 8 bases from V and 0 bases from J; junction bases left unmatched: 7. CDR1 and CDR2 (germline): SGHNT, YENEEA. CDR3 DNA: TGTGCCAGCCGAACGGGAGGAAGCTCCTACGAGCAGTACTTC. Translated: CASRTGGSSYEQYF.

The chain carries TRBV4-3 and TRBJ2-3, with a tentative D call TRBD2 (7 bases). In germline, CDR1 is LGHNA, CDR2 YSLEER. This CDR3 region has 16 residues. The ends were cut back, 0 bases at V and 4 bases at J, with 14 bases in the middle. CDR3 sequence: CASSQDLGAGADTQYF. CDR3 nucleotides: TGCGCCAGCAGCCAAGATCTGGGGGCGGGAGCAGATACGCAGTATTTT.

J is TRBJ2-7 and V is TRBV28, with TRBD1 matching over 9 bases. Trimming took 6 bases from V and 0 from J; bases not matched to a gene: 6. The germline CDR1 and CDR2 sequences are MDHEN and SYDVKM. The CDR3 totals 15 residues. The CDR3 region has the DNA TGTGCCAGCAGCGGTACAGGGGGCAGCTCCTACGAGCAGTACTTC. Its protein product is CASSGTGGSSYEQYF.

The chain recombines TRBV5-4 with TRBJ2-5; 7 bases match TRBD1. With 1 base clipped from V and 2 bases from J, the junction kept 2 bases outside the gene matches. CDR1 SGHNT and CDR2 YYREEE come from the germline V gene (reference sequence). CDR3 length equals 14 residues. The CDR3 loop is CASSLKTGQETQYF. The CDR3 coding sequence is TGTGCCAGCAGCTTGAAGACAGGGCAAGAGACCCAGTACTTC.

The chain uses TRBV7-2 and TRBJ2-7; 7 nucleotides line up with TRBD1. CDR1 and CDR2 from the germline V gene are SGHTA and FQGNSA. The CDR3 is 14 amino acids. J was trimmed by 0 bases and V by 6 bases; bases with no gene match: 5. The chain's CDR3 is CASRPNRGSYEQYF. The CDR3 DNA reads TGTGCCAGCAGACCCAACAGGGGCTCCTACGAGCAGTACTTC.

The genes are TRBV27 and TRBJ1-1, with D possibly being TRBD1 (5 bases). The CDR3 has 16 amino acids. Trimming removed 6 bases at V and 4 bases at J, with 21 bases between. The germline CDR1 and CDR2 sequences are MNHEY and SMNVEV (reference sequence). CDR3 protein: CASRVGATSLVTEAFF. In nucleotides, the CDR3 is TGTGCCAGCAGGGTCGGGGCCACCTCATTAGTCACTGAAGCTTTCTTT.

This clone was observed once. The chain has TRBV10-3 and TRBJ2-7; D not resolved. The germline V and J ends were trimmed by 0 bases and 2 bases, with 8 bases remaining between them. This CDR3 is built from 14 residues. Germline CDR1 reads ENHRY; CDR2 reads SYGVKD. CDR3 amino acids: CAISESKGPYEQYF. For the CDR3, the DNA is TGTGCCATCAGTGAGTCGAAGGGTCCCTACGAGCAGTACTTC.

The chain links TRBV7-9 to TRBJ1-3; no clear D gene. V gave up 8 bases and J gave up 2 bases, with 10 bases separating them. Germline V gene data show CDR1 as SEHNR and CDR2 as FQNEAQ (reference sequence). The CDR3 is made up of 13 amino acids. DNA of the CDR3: TGTGCCAGCTCCGCGGGTACTGGAAACACCATATATTTT. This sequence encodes CASSAGTGNTIYF.